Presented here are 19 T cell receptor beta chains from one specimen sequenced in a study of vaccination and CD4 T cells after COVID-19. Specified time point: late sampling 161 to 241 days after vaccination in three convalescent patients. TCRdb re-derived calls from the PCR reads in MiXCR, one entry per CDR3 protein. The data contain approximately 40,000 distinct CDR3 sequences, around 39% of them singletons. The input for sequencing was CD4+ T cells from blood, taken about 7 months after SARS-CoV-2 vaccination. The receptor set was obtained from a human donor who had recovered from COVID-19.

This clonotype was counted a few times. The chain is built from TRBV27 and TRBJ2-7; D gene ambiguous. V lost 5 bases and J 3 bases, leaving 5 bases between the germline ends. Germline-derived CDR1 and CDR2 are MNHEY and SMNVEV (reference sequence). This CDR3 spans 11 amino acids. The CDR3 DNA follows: TGTGCCAGCAGTAAAGTCTACGAGCAGTACTTC. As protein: CASSKVYEQYF.

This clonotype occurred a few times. Here the CDR3 DNA reads TGTGCCAGCAGCCCTAGAGGACCCGGAGATTACAATGAGCAGTTCTTC. This gives the protein CASSPRGPGDYNEQFF. The rearrangement links TRBV7-6 to TRBJ2-1; the D is unclear. The CDR3 spans 16 residues. V was shortened by 5 bases and J by 4 bases, with 18 bases between the two germline ends. Per the germline V gene, CDR1 is SGHVS and CDR2 is FNYEAQ. Filled out from reference TRBV7-6 and TRBJ2-1, the complete variable domain reads GAGVSQSPRYKVTKRGQDVALRCDPISGHVSLYWYRQALGQGPEFLTYFNYEAQQDKSGLPNDRFSAERPEGSISTLTIQRTEQRDSAMYRCASSPRGPGDYNEQFFGPGTRLTVL.

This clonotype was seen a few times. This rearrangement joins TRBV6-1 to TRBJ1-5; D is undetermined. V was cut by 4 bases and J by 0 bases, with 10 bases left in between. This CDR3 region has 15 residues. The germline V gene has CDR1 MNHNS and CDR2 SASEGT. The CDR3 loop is CASSAQYASNQPQHF. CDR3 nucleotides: TGTGCCAGCAGTGCCCAATATGCTAGCAATCAGCCCCAGCATTTT.

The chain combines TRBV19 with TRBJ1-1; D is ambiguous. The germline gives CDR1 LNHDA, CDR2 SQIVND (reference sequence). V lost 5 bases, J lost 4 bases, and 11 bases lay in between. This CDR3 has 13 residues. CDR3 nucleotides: TGTGCCAGTAGTGGGGTCAGGCTCACTGAAGCTTTCTTT. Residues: CASSGVRLTEAFF.

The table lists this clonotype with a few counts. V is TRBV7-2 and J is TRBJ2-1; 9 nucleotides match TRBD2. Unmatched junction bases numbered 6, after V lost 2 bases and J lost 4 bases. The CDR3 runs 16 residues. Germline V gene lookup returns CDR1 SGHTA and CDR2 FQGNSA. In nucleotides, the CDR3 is TGTGCCAGCAGCTTACAGCCTAGCGGGACTTACAATGAGCAGTTCTTC. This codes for CASSLQPSGTYNEQFF. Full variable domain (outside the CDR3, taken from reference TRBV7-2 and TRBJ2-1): GAGVSQSPSNKVTEKGKDVELRCDPISGHTALYWYRQSLGQGLEFLIYFQGNSAPDKSGLPSDRFSAERTGGSVSTLTIQRTQQEDSAVYLCASSLQPSGTYNEQFFGPGTRLTVL.

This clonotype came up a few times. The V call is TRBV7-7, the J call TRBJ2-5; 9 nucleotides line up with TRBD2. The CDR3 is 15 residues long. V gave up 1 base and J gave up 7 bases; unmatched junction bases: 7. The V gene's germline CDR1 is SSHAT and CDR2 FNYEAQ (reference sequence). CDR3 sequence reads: CASSLGAGGPWTQYF. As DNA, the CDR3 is TGTGCCAGCAGCTTAGGAGCGGGGGGACCCTGGACCCAGTACTTC.

In DNA form, the CDR3 reads TGTGCCAGCAGCGCCCAGGGAATGGCTAACTATGGCTACACCTTC. Protein product: CASSAQGMANYGYTF. The chain joins TRBV11-2 to TRBJ1-2; tentatively, D is TRBD1 (5 bases). Germline lookup yields CDR1 SGHAT and CDR2 FQNNGV. V dropped 5 bases and J dropped 0 bases, with 13 bases sitting between them. The CDR3 covers 15 residues. Full variable domain (outside the CDR3, taken from reference TRBV11-2 and TRBJ1-2): EAGVAQSPRYKIIEKRQSVAFWCNPISGHATLYWYQQILGQGPKLLIQFQNNGVVDDSQLPKDRFSAERLKGVDSTLKIQPAKLEDSAVYLCASSAQGMANYGYTFGSGTRLTVV.

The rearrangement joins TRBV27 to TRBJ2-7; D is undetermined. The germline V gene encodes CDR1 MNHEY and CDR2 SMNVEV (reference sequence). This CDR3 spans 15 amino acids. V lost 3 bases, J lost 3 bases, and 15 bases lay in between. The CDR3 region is CASSFNGPTYYEQYF. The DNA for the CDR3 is TGTGCCAGCAGTTTTAACGGACCGACCTACTACGAGCAGTACTTC.

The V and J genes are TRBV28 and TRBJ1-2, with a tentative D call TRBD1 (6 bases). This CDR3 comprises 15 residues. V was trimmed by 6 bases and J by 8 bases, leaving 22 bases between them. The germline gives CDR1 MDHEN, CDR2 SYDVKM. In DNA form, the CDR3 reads TGTGCCAGCAGGCTTCCCGCCGGGAGGGGGTACGGCTACACCTTC. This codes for CASRLPAGRGYGYTF.

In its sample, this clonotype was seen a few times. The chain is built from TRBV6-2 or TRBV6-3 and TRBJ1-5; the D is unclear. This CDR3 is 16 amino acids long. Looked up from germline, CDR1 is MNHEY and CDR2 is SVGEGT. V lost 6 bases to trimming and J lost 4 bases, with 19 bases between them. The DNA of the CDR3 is TGTGCCAGCAGAGCTAAGGACCCCGAGAGGAATCAGCCCCAGCATTTT. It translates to CASRAKDPERNQPQHF.

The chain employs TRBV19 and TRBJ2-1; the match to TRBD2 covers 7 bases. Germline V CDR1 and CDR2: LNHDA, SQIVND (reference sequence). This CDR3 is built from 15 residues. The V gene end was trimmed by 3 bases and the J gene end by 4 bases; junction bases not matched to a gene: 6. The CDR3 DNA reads TGTGCCAGTAGTATGGGCGGGAGAGGTTACAATGAGCAGTTCTTC. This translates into CASSMGGRGYNEQFF.

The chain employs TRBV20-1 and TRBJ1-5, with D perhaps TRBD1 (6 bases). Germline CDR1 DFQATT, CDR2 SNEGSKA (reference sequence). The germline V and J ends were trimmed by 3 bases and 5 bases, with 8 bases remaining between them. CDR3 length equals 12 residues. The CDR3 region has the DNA TGCAGTGCTAGCGGACAGTATCAGCCCCAGCATTTT. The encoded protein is CSASGQYQPQHF.

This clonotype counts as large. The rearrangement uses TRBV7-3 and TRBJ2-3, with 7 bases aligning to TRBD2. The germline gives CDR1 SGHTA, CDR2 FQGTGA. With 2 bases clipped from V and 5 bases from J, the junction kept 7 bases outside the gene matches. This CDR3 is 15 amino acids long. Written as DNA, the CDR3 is TGTGCCAGCAGCTTAGGCGGGAGAAATGGAGATACGCAGTATTTT. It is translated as CASSLGGRNGDTQYF.

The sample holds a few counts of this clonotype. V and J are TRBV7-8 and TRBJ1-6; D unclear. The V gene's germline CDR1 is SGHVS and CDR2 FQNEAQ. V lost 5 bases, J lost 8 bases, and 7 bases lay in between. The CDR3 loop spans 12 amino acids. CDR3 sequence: CASSPSDSPLHF. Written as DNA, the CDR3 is TGTGCCAGCAGCCCAAGCGATTCACCCCTCCACTTT.

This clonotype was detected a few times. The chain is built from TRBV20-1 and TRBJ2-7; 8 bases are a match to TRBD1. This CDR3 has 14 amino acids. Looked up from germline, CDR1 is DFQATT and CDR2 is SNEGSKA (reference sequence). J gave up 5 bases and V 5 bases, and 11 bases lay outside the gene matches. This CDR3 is CSALSPGTGHEQYF. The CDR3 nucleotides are TGCAGTGCTCTGTCCCCCGGGACAGGACACGAGCAGTACTTC.

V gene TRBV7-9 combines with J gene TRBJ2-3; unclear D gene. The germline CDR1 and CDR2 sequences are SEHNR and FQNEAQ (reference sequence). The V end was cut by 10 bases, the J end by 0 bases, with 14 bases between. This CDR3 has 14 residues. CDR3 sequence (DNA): TGTGCCACTCTCGTTGGGCCTAGCACAGATACGCAGTATTTT. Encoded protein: CATLVGPSTDTQYF.

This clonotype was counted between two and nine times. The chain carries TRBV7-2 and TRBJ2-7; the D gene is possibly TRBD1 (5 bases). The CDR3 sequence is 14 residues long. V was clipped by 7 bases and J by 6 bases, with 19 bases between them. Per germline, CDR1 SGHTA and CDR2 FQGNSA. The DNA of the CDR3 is TGTGCCAGCACCTTCACGACAGTGAATGGCGAGCAGTACTTC. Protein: CASTFTTVNGEQYF.

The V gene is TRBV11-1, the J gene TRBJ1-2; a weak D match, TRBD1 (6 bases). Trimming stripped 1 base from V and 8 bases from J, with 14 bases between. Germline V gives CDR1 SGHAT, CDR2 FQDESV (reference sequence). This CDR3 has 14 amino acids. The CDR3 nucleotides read TGTGCCAGCAGCTTAGGGTACAGGGACGGCGGCTACACCTTC. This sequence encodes CASSLGYRDGGYTF.

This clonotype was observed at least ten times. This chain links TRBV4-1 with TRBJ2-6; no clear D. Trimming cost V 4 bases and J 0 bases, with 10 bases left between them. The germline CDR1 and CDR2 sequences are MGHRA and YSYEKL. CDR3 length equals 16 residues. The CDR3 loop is CASSPTESSGANVLTF. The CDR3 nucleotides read TGCGCCAGCAGCCCTACCGAGAGCTCTGGGGCCAACGTCCTGACTTTC.